This TCR beta chain was identified in a study of cytomegalovirus exposure and HLA in healthy donors. Study-level points and caveats: Roughly even sequencing depth across donors was the assumption behind the presence/absence analyses. Earlier results showed most TCR beta V segments being productive about 90% or about 30% of the time. Cytomegalovirus status was reportedly diagnosed by the classifier with high specificity and sensitivity.

Primers for the PCR totalled 60 Vbeta and 13 Jbeta. Sequencing was performed with immunoSEQ multiplex PCR; in TCRdb, only in-frame clones are kept and a portion is missing. This sample yields roughly 130,000 clones, of which around three quarters are seen a single time; roughly 3.5% belongs to the top ten. In the case of this clone: Its cognate antigen is unknown.

The specimen sequenced was PBMCs. This clonotype originated in a male donor in good health and CMV-seronegative.

The CDR3 nucleotides read TGTGCCAGTAGTCCAAGACAGGGGAAGGCCGATACGCAGTATTTT. Protein: CASSPRQGKADTQYF. The V gene is TRBV19, the J gene TRBJ2-3; TRBD1 agrees at 8 bases. J was trimmed by 6 bases and V by 5 bases; bases with no gene match: 10. The CDR3 runs 15 residues. Germline V gene sequence: CDR1 LNHDA, CDR2 SQIVND (reference sequence).